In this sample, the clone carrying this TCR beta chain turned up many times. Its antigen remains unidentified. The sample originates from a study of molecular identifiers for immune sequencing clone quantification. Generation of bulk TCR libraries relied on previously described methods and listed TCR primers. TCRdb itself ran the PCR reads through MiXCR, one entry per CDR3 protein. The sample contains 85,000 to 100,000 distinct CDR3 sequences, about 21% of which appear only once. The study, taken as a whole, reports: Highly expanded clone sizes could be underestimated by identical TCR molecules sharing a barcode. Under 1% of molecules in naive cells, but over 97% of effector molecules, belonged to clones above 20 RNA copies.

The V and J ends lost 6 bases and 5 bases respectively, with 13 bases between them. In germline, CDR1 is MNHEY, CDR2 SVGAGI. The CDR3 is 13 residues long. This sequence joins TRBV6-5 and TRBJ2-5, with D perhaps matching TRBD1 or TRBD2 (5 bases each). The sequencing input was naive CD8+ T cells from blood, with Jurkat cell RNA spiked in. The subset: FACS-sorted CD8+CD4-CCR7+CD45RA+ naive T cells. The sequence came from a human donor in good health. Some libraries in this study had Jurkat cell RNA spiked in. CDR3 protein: CASRTFEGETQYF. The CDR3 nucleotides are TGTGCCAGCAGGACCTTTGAGGGGGAGACCCAGTACTTC.